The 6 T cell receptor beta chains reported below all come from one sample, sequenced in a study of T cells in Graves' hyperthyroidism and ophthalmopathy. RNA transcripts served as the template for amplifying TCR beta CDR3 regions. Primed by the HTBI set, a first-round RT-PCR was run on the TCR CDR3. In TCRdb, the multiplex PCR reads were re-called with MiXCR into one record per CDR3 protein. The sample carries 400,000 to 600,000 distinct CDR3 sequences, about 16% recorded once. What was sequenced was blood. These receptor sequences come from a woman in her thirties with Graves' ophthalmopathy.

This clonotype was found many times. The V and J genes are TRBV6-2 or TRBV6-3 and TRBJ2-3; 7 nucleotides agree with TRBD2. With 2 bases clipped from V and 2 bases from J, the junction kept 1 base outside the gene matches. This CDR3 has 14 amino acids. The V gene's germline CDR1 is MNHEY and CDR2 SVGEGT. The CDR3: CASSYGRATDTQYF. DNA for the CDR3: TGTGCCAGCAGTTACGGGAGGGCCACAGATACGCAGTATTTT.

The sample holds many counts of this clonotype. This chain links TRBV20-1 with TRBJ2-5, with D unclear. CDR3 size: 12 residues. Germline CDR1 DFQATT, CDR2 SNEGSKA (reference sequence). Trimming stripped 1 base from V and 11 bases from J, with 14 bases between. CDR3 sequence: CSARGGGLGQYF. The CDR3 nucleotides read TGCAGTGCTAGAGGCGGCGGCCTGGGACAGTACTTC.

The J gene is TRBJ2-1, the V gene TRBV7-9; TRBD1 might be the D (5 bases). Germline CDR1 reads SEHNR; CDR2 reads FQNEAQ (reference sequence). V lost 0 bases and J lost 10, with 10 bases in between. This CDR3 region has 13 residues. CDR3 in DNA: TGTGCCAGCAGCTTAGCCCCGAAGGGGGAGCAGTTCTTC. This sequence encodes CASSLAPKGEQFF.

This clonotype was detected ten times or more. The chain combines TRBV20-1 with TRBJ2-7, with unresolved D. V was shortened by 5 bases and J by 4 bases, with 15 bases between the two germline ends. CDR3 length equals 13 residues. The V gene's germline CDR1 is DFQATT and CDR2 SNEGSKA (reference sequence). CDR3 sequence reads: CSAPKDSLYEQYF. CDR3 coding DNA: TGCAGTGCTCCCAAAGATAGTCTGTACGAGCAGTACTTC.

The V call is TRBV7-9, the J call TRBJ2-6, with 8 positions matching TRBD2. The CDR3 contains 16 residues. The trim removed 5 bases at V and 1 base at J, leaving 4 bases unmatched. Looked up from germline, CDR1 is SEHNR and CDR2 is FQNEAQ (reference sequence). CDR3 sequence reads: CASSPAGASGANVLTF. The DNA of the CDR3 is TGTGCCAGCAGCCCAGCGGGAGCTTCTGGGGCCAACGTCCTGACTTTC.

The CDR3 reads CASSGTGTGELFF. For the CDR3, the DNA is TGTGCCAGCTCAGGCACAGGTACCGGGGAGCTGTTTTTT. This chain connects TRBV18 to TRBJ2-2; TRBD1 might be the D (5 bases). V lost 5 bases, J lost 5 bases, and 9 bases lay in between. From germline, CDR1 is KGHSH and CDR2 LQKENI. CDR3 size: 13 residues.